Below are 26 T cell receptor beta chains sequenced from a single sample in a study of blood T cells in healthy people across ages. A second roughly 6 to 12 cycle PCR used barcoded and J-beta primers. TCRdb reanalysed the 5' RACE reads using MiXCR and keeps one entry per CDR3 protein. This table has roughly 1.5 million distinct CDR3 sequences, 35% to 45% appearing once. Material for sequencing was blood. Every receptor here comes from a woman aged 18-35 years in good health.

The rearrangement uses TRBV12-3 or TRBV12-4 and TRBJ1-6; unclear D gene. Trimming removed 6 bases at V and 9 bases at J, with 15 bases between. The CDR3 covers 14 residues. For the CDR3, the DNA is TGTGCCAGCAGCCGGCCGGAGTGGAGTTCACCCCTCCACTTT. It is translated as CASSRPEWSSPLHF.

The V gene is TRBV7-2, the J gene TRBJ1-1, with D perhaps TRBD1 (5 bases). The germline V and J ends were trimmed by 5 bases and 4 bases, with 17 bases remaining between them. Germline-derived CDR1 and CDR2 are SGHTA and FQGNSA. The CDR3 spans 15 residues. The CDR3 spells CASSPLLGGSTEAFF. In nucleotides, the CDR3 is TGTGCCAGCAGCCCACTCCTGGGGGGGTCCACTGAAGCTTTCTTT.

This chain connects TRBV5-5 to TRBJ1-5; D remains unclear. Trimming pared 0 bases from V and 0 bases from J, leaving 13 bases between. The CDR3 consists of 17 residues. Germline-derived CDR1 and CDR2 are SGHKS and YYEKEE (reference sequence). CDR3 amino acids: CASSLGLAIPSNQPQHF. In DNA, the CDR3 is TGTGCCAGCAGCTTGGGATTGGCCATCCCTAGCAATCAGCCCCAGCATTTT.

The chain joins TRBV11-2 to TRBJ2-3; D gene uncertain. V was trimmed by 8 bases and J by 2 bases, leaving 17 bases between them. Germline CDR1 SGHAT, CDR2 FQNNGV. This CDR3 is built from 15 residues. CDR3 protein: CASGPTQEFTDTQYF. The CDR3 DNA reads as TGTGCCAGCGGCCCGACGCAGGAGTTCACAGATACGCAGTATTTT. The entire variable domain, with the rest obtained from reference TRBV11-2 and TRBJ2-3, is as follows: EAGVAQSPRYKIIEKRQSVAFWCNPISGHATLYWYQQILGQGPKLLIQFQNNGVVDDSQLPKDRFSAERLKGVDSTLKIQPAKLEDSAVYLCASGPTQEFTDTQYFGPGTRLTVL.

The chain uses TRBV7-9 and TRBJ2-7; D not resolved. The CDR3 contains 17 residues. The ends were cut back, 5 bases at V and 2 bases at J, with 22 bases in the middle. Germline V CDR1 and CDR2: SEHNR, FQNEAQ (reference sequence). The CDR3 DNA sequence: TGTGCCAGCAGCCCGGGCCGCTTCTCGACCGCAACCTACGAGCAGTACTTC. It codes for CASSPGRFSTATYEQYF.

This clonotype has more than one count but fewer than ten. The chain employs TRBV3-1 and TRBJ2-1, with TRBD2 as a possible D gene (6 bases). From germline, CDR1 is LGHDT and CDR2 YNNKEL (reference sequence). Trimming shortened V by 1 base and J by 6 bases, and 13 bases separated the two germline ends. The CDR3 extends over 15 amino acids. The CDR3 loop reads CASSQVTSRGNEQFF. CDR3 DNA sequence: TGTGCCAGCAGCCAAGTGACTAGTAGGGGCAATGAGCAGTTCTTC.

In DNA, the CDR3 is TGTGCCAGCAGTCCCAGCGACAGGGGCGATACGCAGTATTTT. It yields the protein CASSPSDRGDTQYF. The gene calls are TRBV2 and TRBJ2-3; 8 bases are a match to TRBD1. Per the germline V gene, CDR1 is SNHLY and CDR2 is FYNNEI. The CDR3 totals 14 residues. Trimming at V came to 5 bases and at J to 6 bases, leaving 7 bases not matched to a gene.

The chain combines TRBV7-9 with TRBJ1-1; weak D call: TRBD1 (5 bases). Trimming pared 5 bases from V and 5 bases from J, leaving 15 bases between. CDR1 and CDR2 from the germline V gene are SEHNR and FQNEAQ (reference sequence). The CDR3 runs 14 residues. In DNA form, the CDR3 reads TGTGCCAGCAGCCTTGGGACGGACGATACTGAAGCTTTCTTT. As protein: CASSLGTDDTEAFF.

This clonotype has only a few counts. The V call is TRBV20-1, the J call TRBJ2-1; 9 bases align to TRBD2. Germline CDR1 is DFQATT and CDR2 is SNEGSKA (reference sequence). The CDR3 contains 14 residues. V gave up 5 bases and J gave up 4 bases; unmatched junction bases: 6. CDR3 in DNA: TGCAGTGCTTTTAGCGGGAGAGGTTACAATGAGCAGTTCTTC. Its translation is CSAFSGRGYNEQFF.

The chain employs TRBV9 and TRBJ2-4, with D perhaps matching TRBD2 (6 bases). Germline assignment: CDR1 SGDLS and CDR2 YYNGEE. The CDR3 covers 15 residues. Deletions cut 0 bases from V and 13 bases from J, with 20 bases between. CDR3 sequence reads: CASSVGSGHYNEQYF. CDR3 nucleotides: TGTGCCAGCAGCGTAGGGAGCGGGCATTACAATGAGCAGTACTTC. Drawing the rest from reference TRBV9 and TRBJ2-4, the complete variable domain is DSGVTQTPKHLITATGQRVTLRCSPRSGDLSVYWYQQSLDQGLQFLIQYYNGEERAKGNILERFSAQQFPDLHSELNLSSLELGDSALYFCASSVGSGHYNEQYFGAGTRLSVL.

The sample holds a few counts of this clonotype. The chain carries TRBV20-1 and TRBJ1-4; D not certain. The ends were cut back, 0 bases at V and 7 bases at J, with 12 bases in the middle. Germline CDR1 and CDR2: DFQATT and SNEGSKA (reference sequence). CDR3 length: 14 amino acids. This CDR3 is CSARDYTSGEKLFF. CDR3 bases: TGCAGTGCTAGAGATTATACTAGCGGTGAAAAACTGTTTTTT.

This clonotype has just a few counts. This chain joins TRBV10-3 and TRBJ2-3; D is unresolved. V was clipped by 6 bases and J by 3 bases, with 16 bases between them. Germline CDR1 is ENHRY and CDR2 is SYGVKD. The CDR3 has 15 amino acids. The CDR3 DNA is TGTGCCATCAGGGACCCGGGCCGAAGAACAGATACGCAGTATTTT. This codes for CAIRDPGRRTDTQYF.

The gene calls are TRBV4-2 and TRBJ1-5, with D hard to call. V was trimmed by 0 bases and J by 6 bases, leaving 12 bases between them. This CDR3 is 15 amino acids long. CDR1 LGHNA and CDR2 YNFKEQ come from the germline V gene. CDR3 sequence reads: CASSQEESLAQPQHF. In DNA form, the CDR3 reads TGTGCCAGCAGCCAAGAGGAATCCCTGGCTCAGCCCCAGCATTTT.

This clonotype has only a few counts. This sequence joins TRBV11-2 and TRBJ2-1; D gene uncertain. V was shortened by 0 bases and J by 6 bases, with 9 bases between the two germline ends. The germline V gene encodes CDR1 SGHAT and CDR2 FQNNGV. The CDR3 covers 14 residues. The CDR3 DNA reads TGTGCCAGCAGCTTAGATGGGGTTCTCAATGAGCAGTTCTTC. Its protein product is CASSLDGVLNEQFF.

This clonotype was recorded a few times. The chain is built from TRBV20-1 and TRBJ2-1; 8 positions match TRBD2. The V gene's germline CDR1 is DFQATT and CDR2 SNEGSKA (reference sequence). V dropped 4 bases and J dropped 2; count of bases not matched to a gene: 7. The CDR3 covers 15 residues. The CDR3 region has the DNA TGCAGTGCTATGGATCGACTAGCGACCTACAATGAGCAGTTCTTC. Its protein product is CSAMDRLATYNEQFF.

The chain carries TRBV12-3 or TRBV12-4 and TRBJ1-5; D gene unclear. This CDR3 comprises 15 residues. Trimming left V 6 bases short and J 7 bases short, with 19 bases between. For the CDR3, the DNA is TGTGCCAGCAGCCCCCAATCCCAGGTGATACAGCCCCAGCATTTT. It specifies CASSPQSQVIQPQHF.

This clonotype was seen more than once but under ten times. CDR3 sequence (DNA): TGTGCCAGCAGTCCAACAGACAGGGACGGGCAAGAGACCCAGTACTTC. The encoded protein is CASSPTDRDGQETQYF. V is TRBV12-3 or TRBV12-4 and J is TRBJ2-5; 7 bases line up with TRBD1. J lost 2 bases, V lost 5 bases, and 11 bases had no gene match. The CDR3 length is 16 residues.

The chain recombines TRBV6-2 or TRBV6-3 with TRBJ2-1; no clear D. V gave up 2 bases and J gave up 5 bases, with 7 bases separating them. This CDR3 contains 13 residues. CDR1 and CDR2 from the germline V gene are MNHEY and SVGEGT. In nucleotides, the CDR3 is TGTGCCAGCAGTTACCGACGAAACAATGAGCAGTTCTTC. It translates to CASSYRRNNEQFF.

The CDR3 DNA reads TGTGCCAGCAGTTCGGGTACAGGGGACGATGGCTACACCTTC. It specifies CASSSGTGDDGYTF. The chain uses TRBV28 and TRBJ1-2, with TRBD1 matching 7 bases. This CDR3 comprises 14 residues. Germline CDR1 and CDR2: MDHEN and SYDVKM. The V segment lost 4 bases and the J segment 6 bases; nucleotides outside the gene matches: 8.

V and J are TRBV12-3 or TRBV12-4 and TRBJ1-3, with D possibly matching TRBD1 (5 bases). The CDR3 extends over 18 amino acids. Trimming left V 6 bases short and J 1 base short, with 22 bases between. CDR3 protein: CASRERGRGKGSGNTIYF. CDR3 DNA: TGTGCCAGCAGAGAAAGAGGACGGGGCAAGGGATCTGGAAACACCATATATTTT.

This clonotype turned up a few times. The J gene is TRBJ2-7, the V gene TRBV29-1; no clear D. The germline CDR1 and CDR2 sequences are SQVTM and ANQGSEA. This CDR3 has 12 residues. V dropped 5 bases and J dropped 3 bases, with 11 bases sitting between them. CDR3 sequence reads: CSVIGTYYEQYF. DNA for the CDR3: TGCAGCGTTATCGGTACTTACTACGAGCAGTACTTC.

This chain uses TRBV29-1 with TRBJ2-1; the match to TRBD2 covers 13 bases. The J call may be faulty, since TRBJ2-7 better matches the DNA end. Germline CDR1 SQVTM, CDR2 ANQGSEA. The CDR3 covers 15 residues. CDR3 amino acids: CSVSTSGGSYNEQYF. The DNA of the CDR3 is TGCAGCGTCTCGACTAGCGGGGGGTCCTACAATGAGCAGTACTTC.

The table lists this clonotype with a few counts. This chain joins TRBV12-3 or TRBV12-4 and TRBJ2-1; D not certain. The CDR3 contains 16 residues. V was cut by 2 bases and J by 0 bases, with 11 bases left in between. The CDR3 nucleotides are TGTGCCAGCAGTTTATCCGGGTCAAGCTCCTACAATGAGCAGTTCTTC. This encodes CASSLSGSSSYNEQFF.

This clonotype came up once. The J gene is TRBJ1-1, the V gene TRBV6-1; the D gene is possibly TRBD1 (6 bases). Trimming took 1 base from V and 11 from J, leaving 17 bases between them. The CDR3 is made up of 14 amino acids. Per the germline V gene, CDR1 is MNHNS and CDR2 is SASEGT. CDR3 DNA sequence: TGTGCCAGCAGTGAAGAGATTGTAGGGGGGACGGCTTTCTTT. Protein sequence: CASSEEIVGGTAFF.

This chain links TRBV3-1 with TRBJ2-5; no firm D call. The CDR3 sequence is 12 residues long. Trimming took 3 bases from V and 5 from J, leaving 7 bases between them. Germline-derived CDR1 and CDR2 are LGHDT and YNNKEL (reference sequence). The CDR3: CASSHLGETQYF. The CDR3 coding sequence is TGTGCCAGCAGCCACCTAGGTGAGACCCAGTACTTC.

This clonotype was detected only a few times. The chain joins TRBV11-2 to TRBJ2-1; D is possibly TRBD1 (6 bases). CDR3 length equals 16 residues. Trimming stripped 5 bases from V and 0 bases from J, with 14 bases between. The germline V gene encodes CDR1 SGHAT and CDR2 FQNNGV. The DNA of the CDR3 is TGTGCCAGCAGCACCCAACAGGGATCCTCCTACAATGAGCAGTTCTTC. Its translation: CASSTQQGSSYNEQFF.